Detailed here is one T cell receptor beta chain. RNA was extracted with the RNeasy kit, and a quantity of roughly 0.5 to 1 ug was reverse transcribed using random hexamers. From the immunoSEQ multiplex PCR reads, TCRdb called clonotypes with MiXCR, one entry per CDR3 protein. The sample contains tens of thousands of distinct CDR3 sequences, roughly 93% of which appear only once. Looked up from germline, CDR1 is KGHDR and CDR2 is SFDVKD. CDR3 length: 13 residues. The V segment lost 3 bases and the J segment 8 bases; nucleotides outside the gene matches: 4. The source of the sample is a study of CD8 T cells in Susac syndrome. CD8+ and CD4+ T cells circulating in blood were sequenced for TCR beta.

This TCR came from a human donor in good health. Sequenced sample: CD8+ T cells from PBMCs. V usage is TRBV24-1 and J usage is TRBJ1-2; 8 bases are a match to TRBD1. CDR3 residues: CATSDRTGFGYTF. CDR3 nucleotides: TGTGCCACCAGTGATAGGACAGGGTTCGGCTACACCTTC.